This passage covers 14 T cell receptor beta chains from one sample sequenced in a study of control samples from healthy donors and cancer patients. Generated by immunoSEQ multiplex PCR, the TCRdb table keeps only in-frame clones and is missing some. The sample has about 83,000 clones; 91% are singletons. Source material: blood. These receptors were taken from a man aged 45-65 years in good health.

This clone was observed a handful of times. This rearrangement joins TRBV18 to TRBJ1-1; D is unclear. Germline V gene data show CDR1 as KGHSH and CDR2 as LQKENI. There are 15 residues in the CDR3. V lost 0 bases to trimming and J lost 1 base, with 9 bases between them. The CDR3: CASSPPGRPNTEAFF. As DNA, the CDR3 is TGTGCCAGCTCACCACCCGGACGGCCGAACACTGAAGCTTTCTTT.

V gene TRBV27 combines with J gene TRBJ2-5; possible D gene TRBD1, 6 bases. With 8 bases removed from V and 6 bases from J, the gap between germline ends came to 19 bases. This CDR3 is built from 14 residues. Per germline, CDR1 MNHEY and CDR2 SMNVEV (reference sequence). The CDR3 DNA follows: TGTGCCAGCGCCCTCGACAGGCCCCCCAAGACCCAGTACTTC. This encodes CASALDRPPKTQYF.

The rearrangement links TRBV11-2 to TRBJ2-7; D may correspond to TRBD1 or TRBD2 (5 bases each). The V and J ends lost 5 bases and 0 bases respectively, with 17 bases between them. Germline CDR1 reads SGHAT; CDR2 reads FQNNGV. The CDR3 length is 16 residues. CDR3 region: CASSASRRVGSYEQYF. The CDR3 DNA reads as TGTGCCAGCAGCGCTAGCCGCAGGGTGGGCTCCTACGAGCAGTACTTC. Variable domain in full (rest from reference TRBV11-2 and TRBJ2-7): EAGVAQSPRYKIIEKRQSVAFWCNPISGHATLYWYQQILGQGPKLLIQFQNNGVVDDSQLPKDRFSAERLKGVDSTLKIQPAKLEDSAVYLCASSASRRVGSYEQYFGPGTRLTVT.

V is TRBV20-1 and J is TRBJ1-2; D ambiguous. The CDR3 has 12 amino acids. V lost 3 bases, J lost 8 bases, and 13 bases lay in between. Germline-derived CDR1 and CDR2 are DFQATT and SNEGSKA (reference sequence). CDR3 nucleotides: TGCAGTGCTAGTGGCAGAGCGGAAGGCTACACCTTC. Translation: CSASGRAEGYTF.

This chain's CDR3 is CASSENLQSNSPLHF. For the CDR3, the DNA is TGTGCCAGCAGTGAAAACCTACAGTCAAATTCACCCCTCCACTTT. This rearrangement joins TRBV2 to TRBJ1-6; unclear D gene. Germline loops: CDR1 SNHLY, CDR2 FYNNEI. The CDR3 runs to 15 residues. Deletions cut 2 bases from V and 7 bases from J, with 12 bases between.

In this sample, this clone turned up once. CDR3: CASSLGMMRQGLNGYTF. CDR3 nucleotides: TGTGCCAGCAGCTTAGGAATGATGAGACAGGGACTAAATGGCTACACCTTC. This chain joins TRBV7-8 and TRBJ1-2; 7 bases are a match to TRBD1. The J segment lost 6 bases and the V segment lost 1 base, leaving 14 bases of the junction unmatched. The V gene's germline CDR1 is SGHVS and CDR2 FQNEAQ. The CDR3 length is 17 residues.

The chain uses TRBV30 and TRBJ1-3, with unresolved D. CDR1 is GTSNPN and CDR2 is SVGIG in the germline V gene (reference sequence). The CDR3 is 19 amino acids. Deletions cut 0 bases from V and 0 bases from J, with 21 bases between. CDR3: CAWSVRSITNLNSGNTIYF. The CDR3 nucleotides read TGTGCCTGGAGTGTACGGTCCATCACGAATTTAAACTCTGGAAACACCATATATTTT.

The chain uses TRBV3-1 (or the pseudogene TRBV3-2) and TRBJ1-2, with a possible D match to TRBD1 (5 bases). Germline-derived CDR1 and CDR2 are LGHDT and YNNKEL (reference sequence). This CDR3 region has 15 residues. Trimming took off 1 base at V and 1 base at J, with 10 bases between the two ends. The CDR3 sequence: CASSQGGGNNYGYTF. The CDR3 nucleotides are TGTGCCAGCAGCCAAGGGGGCGGGAATAACTATGGCTACACCTTC.

The rearrangement uses TRBV3-1 (or the pseudogene TRBV3-2) and TRBJ2-5, with 7 bases lining up with TRBD2. J gave up 2 bases and V 3 bases, and 9 bases lay outside the gene matches. Germline V gives CDR1 LGHDT, CDR2 YNNKEL (reference sequence). There are 16 residues in the CDR3. For the CDR3, the DNA is TGTGCCAGCAGCCAGCGTACCACTAGCGCTCAAGAGACCCAGTACTTC. Translation gives CASSQRTTSAQETQYF.

V usage is TRBV5-1 and J usage is TRBJ2-7, with TRBD1 identical over 9 bases. CDR1 is SGHRS and CDR2 is YFSETQ in the germline V gene. The J segment lost 10 bases and the V segment lost 0 bases, leaving 11 bases of the junction unmatched. CDR3 length equals 15 residues. CDR3 loop: CASSLAPGTGTQQYF. CDR3 DNA: TGCGCCAGCAGCTTGGCTCCCGGGACAGGGACCCAACAGTACTTC.

J is TRBJ2-3 and V is TRBV5-6; D gene ambiguous. This CDR3 is built from 12 residues. Between the trimmed V and J ends, which lost 0 bases and 5 bases, there was a span of 4 bases. In germline, CDR1 is SGHDT, CDR2 YYEEEE. The CDR3 protein is CASSLAGDTQYF. The DNA for the CDR3 is TGTGCCAGCAGCTTGGCGGGAGATACGCAGTATTTT.

The genes are TRBV18 and TRBJ1-1; a possible D gene is TRBD1 (6 bases). Germline V gene lookup returns CDR1 KGHSH and CDR2 LQKENI. This CDR3 spans 15 amino acids. V lost 3 bases to trimming and J lost 1 base, with 12 bases between them. The CDR3 coding sequence is TGTGCCAGCTCACCGGACAGAACCTCGAACACTGAAGCTTTCTTT. Translation: CASSPDRTSNTEAFF. Drawing the rest from reference TRBV18 and TRBJ1-1, the complete variable domain is NAGVMQNPRHLVRRRGQEARLRCSPMKGHSHVYWYRQLPEEGLKFMVYLQKENIIDESGMPKERFSAEFPKEGPSILRIQQVVRGDSAAYFCASSPDRTSNTEAFFGQGTRLTVV.

In DNA, the CDR3 is TGTGCCAGCAGCCAAGCGAATTCAGGGGAGCAGTACTTC. Its translation is CASSQANSGEQYF. The J gene is TRBJ2-7, the V gene TRBV14; a weak D match, TRBD1 (5 bases). The V gene's germline CDR1 is SGHDN and CDR2 FVKESK. The CDR3 loop spans 13 amino acids. The V end lost 1 base, the J end lost 7 bases, and 11 bases lay between the germline ends. Looking up the rest from reference TRBV14 and TRBJ2-7 gives the full variable domain: EAGVTQFPSHSVIEKGQTVTLRCDPISGHDNLYWYRRVMGKEIKFLLHFVKESKQDESGMPNNRFLAERTGGTYSTLKVQPAELEDSGVYFCASSQANSGEQYFGPGTRLTVT.

V gene TRBV4-3 combines with J gene TRBJ1-1; D is uncertain. The CDR3 runs 15 residues. V lost 0 bases and J 3 bases, leaving 11 bases between the germline ends. The germline gives CDR1 LGHNA, CDR2 YSLEER. CDR3 residues: CASSQESDLYTEAFF. CDR3 nucleotide sequence: TGCGCCAGCAGCCAAGAGAGTGACTTGTACACTGAAGCTTTCTTT.